This T cell receptor beta chain was captured in a study of shared clonotypes between healthy human individuals. Findings of the study overall: Naive subsets generally had larger estimated richness than memory subsets.

Profiling relied on immunoSEQ multiplex PCR, and the TCRdb table lists in-frame clones only, not all of them. The sample contains approximately 2,300,000 clones, around 90% of which appear only once. Note on this clone: Its antigen is not identified.

Trimming stripped 7 bases from V and 4 bases from J, with 8 bases between. The CDR3 is 11 residues long. Germline V CDR1 and CDR2: SEHNR, FQNEAQ (reference sequence). CD4+ cells were split into CD45RA+ naive and CD45RA-negative memory subsets. The clonotype originates from a young man in good health. Some clones in this sample may be carry-over from other donors' samples. The specimen was naive CD4+ T cells from PBMCs. The subset denotes: CD45RA+ positively selected. The rearrangement links TRBV7-9 to TRBJ2-7; D uncertain. Written as DNA, the CDR3 is TGTGCCAGCACCGCCTCTTACGAGCAGTACTTC. Residues: CASTASYEQYF.